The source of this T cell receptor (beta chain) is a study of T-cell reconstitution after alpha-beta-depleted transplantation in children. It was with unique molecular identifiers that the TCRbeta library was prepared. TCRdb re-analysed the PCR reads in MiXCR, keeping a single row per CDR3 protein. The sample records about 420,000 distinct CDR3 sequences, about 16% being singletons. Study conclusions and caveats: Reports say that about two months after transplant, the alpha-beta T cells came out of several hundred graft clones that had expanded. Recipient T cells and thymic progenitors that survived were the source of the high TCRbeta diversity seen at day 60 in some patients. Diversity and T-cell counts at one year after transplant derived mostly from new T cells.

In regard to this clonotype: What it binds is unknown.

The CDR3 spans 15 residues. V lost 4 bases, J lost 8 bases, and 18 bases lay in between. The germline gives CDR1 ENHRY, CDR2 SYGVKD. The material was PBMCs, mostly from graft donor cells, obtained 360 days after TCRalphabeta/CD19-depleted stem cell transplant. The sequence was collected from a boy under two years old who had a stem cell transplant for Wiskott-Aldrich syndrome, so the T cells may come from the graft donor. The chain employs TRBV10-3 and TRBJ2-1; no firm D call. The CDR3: CAISVLPGMQDEQFF. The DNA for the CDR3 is TGTGCCATCAGTGTCCTTCCTGGGATGCAGGATGAGCAGTTCTTC.